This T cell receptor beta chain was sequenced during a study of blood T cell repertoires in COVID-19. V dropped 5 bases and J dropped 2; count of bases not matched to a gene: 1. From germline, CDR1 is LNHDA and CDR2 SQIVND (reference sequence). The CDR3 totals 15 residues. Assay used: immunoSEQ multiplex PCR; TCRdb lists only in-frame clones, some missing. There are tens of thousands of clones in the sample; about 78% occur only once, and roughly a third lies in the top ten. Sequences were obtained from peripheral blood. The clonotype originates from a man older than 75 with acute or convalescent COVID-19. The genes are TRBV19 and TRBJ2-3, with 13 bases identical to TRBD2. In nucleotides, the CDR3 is TGTGCCAGTAGTGGACTAGCGGGGGTCACAGATACGCAGTATTTT. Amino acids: CASSGLAGVTDTQYF.